A single sample is the source of the 21 T cell receptor beta chains below, sequenced in a study of cytomegalovirus exposure and HLA in healthy donors (dated by TCRdb to 2016 to 2017). The library was generated by the immunoSEQ multiplex PCR assay. For the multiplex PCR, a mixture combining 60 forward primers for TCR Vbeta segments and 13 reverse primers for TCR Jbeta segments was used. Here the immuneACCESS table is served through TCRdb, limited to in-frame sequences with V and J called. Missing clones are a known gap in these copies; in checked studies unresolved V genes cover under half, and the rest lacks a known reason. The sample includes 150,000 to 200,000 clones, with roughly 87% observed a single time. Approximately 0.47% of the sample is taken by the ten largest. Sequences were obtained from PBMCs. These receptors originate from a woman between 50 and 59 years old in good health and CMV-seronegative.

The chain uses TRBV9 and TRBJ2-1, with 8 bases fitting TRBD1. CDR3 size: 14 residues. Germline CDR1 reads SGDLS; CDR2 reads YYNGEE. Trimming took 3 bases from V and 9 from J; bases not matched to a gene: 8. CDR3 sequence: CASSDGDRTSEQFF. CDR3 sequence (DNA): TGTGCCAGCAGCGACGGGGACAGGACCTCTGAGCAGTTCTTC.

The CDR3 here is CASSQAPQGSSGNTIYF. The CDR3 nucleotides read TGCGCCAGCAGCCAAGCACCTCAGGGCAGCTCTGGAAACACCATATATTTT. V is TRBV4-3 and J is TRBJ1-3, with D perhaps matching TRBD1 (5 bases). Germline V gene data show CDR1 as LGHNA and CDR2 as YSLEER. Trimming removed 1 base from V and 0 bases from J, with 13 bases in between. CDR3 length: 17 amino acids.

This chain uses TRBV6-1 with TRBJ1-5; TRBD1 matches 8 bases. CDR3 length equals 13 residues. Germline trimming cut 8 bases from V and 6 bases from J; bases unmatched to any gene: 6. Germline CDR1 and CDR2: MNHNS and SASEGT. The CDR3 DNA is TGTGCCAGCCGCGGACAGGGACTTCAGCCCCAGCATTTT. It encodes CASRGQGLQPQHF.

V usage is TRBV7-6 and J usage is TRBJ2-3; D remains unclear. Germline V CDR1 and CDR2: SGHVS, FNYEAQ. This CDR3 spans 15 amino acids. Trimming removed 5 bases from V and 1 base from J, with 13 bases in between. CDR3 coding DNA: TGTGCCAGCAGCCCGCGGCCCAGCGGCACAGATACGCAGTATTTT. This codes for CASSPRPSGTDTQYF.

The chain carries TRBV11-1 and TRBJ2-7; D might be TRBD2 (6 bases). V dropped 4 bases and J dropped 3 bases, with 10 bases sitting between them. CDR1 is SGHAT, CDR2 FQDESV, per germline (reference sequence). This CDR3 region has 13 residues. The CDR3 spells CASSSPGLYEQYF. The CDR3 DNA reads TGTGCCAGCAGCTCTCCGGGACTCTACGAGCAGTACTTC.

J is TRBJ2-7 and V is TRBV28; TRBD2 matches 10 bases. Unmatched junction bases numbered 5, after V lost 1 base and J lost 2 bases. The length of the CDR3 is 16 residues. Germline-derived CDR1 and CDR2 are MDHEN and SYDVKM. CDR3 amino acids: CASSLLASGSTYEQYF. As DNA, the CDR3 is TGTGCCAGCAGTTTATTGGCTAGCGGGAGTACCTACGAGCAGTACTTC.

Notes on this clone: Germline is not matched at one junction end, which may reflect a read error. CDR3 nucleotides: TGTGCCAGCAGCAAAGAACCGGGACAGAGCTTATACAATGAGCAGTTCTTC. It encodes CASSKEPGQSLYNEQFF. This rearrangement joins TRBV4-2 to TRBJ2-1, with 7 bases that match TRBD1. This CDR3 is built from 17 residues. Germline loops: CDR1 LGHNA, CDR2 YNFKEQ.

This clone was observed a handful of times. V usage is TRBV5-3 and J usage is TRBJ2-7, with 11 bases lining up with TRBD1. TRBV5-3 is noted as an ORF with a role that remains uncertain. The CDR3 is made up of 15 amino acids. The V segment lost 0 bases and the J segment 7 bases; nucleotides outside the gene matches: 6. The CDR3 loop reads CARSLGGQGVVEQYF. The CDR3 DNA reads as TGTGCCAGAAGCTTGGGGGGACAGGGGGTGGTGGAGCAGTACTTC.

This rearrangement joins TRBV6-5 to TRBJ2-3; D unresolved. The CDR3 extends over 14 amino acids. Germline lookup yields CDR1 MNHEY and CDR2 SVGAGI. Trimming cost V 4 bases and J 2 bases, with 10 bases left between them. CDR3 sequence: CASSFEKLTDTQYF. The CDR3 nucleotides read TGTGCCAGCAGTTTTGAGAAGCTCACAGATACGCAGTATTTT.

The chain has TRBV5-5 and TRBJ2-7; 8 bases align to TRBD1. V shed 4 bases and J 2 bases; nucleotides not matched to a gene: 8. Germline CDR1 is SGHKS and CDR2 is YYEKEE (reference sequence). This CDR3 is built from 15 residues. The CDR3 bases are TGTGCCAGCAGCCCAGGACAGGGCCCAACCTACGAGCAGTACTTC. This sequence encodes CASSPGQGPTYEQYF.

The chain combines TRBV28 with TRBJ2-3; tentative D call: TRBD2 (6 bases). V was shortened by 4 bases and J by 6 bases, with 20 bases between the two germline ends. Looked up from germline, CDR1 is MDHEN and CDR2 is SYDVKM. The CDR3 has 16 residues. CDR3 bases: TGTGCCAGCAGTTCGGGATCGCAGGGTGGAGGGGATACGCAGTATTTT. As protein: CASSSGSQGGGDTQYF.

Comment on this clone: This sample also contains other DNA sequences that code for the same CDR3. The V call is TRBV5-1, the J call TRBJ2-1; TRBD2 is a possible D gene (6 bases). Germline CDR1 SGHRS, CDR2 YFSETQ. This CDR3 spans 14 amino acids. The V and J ends lost 0 bases and 7 bases respectively, with 11 bases between them. CDR3 DNA: TGCGCCAGCAGCTTGGGGACCGGGGGAAATGAGCAGTTCTTC. Translated: CASSLGTGGNEQFF.

This clone was counted once. This chain joins TRBV4-2 and TRBJ2-7; TRBD2 is a possible D gene (6 bases). The length of the CDR3 is 15 residues. CDR1 LGHNA and CDR2 YNFKEQ come from the germline V gene. Trimming removed 4 bases at V and 2 bases at J, with 15 bases between. This chain's CDR3 is CASSPGVAATYEQYF. The CDR3 DNA reads as TGTGCCAGCAGCCCCGGAGTAGCGGCCACCTACGAGCAGTACTTC.

The chain joins TRBV28 to TRBJ1-5, with TRBD1 identical over 7 bases. CDR1 and CDR2 from the germline V gene are MDHEN and SYDVKM. CDR3 size: 14 residues. Trimming removed 7 bases from V and 5 bases from J; junction bases left unmatched: 8. For the CDR3, the DNA is TGTGCCAGCATACCGGGACAGCAATATCAGCCCCAGCATTTT. Translating gives CASIPGQQYQPQHF.

The gene calls are TRBV11-2 and TRBJ2-7; a weak D match, TRBD1 (5 bases). Trimming stripped 1 base from V and 2 bases from J, with 9 bases between. Germline assignment: CDR1 SGHAT and CDR2 FQNNGV. The CDR3 spans 14 residues. CDR3 in DNA: TGTGCCAGCAGCTTAGCGGGCAGGGCCTACGAGCAGTACTTC. Translation: CASSLAGRAYEQYF.

The J gene is TRBJ1-2, the V gene TRBV2, with 9 bases aligning to TRBD1. This CDR3 region has 16 residues. The trim removed 10 bases at V and 3 bases at J, leaving 15 bases unmatched. CDR1 is SNHLY, CDR2 FYNNEI, per germline. DNA for the CDR3: TGTGCCACCCACCCGGGGCTGACAGGGGGAGACTATGGCTACACCTTC. This gives the protein CATHPGLTGGDYGYTF.

The chain has TRBV9 and TRBJ2-1, with 7 nucleotides matching TRBD1. This CDR3 contains 16 residues. J gave up 0 bases and V 3 bases, and 6 bases lay outside the gene matches. CDR1 and CDR2 from the germline V gene are SGDLS and YYNGEE. CDR3 DNA sequence: TGTGCCAGCAGCGGAGGGGGCCGGAACTCCTACAATGAGCAGTTCTTC. It is translated as CASSGGGRNSYNEQFF.

The J gene is TRBJ1-5, the V gene TRBV9; a possible D gene is TRBD1 (5 bases). Germline V gene sequence: CDR1 SGDLS, CDR2 YYNGEE. The CDR3 consists of 13 residues. V was shortened by 3 bases and J by 6 bases, with 10 bases between the two germline ends. CDR3 in amino acids: CASSAGHSQPQHF. The CDR3 coding sequence is TGTGCCAGCAGCGCAGGGCACTCTCAGCCCCAGCATTTT.

J is TRBJ1-4 and V is TRBV2; 9 bases are a match to TRBD1. Unmatched junction bases numbered 7, after V lost 6 bases and J lost 8 bases. Germline lookup yields CDR1 SNHLY and CDR2 FYNNEI. This CDR3 has 14 amino acids. The CDR3: CASRTGQGREKLFF. The CDR3 DNA reads as TGTGCCAGCAGGACGGGACAGGGTAGGGAAAAACTGTTTTTT. The variable domain in full, with the rest retrieved from reference TRBV2 and TRBJ1-4, is EPEVTQTPSHQVTQMGQEVILRCVPISNHLYFYWYRQILGQKVEFLVSFYNNEISEKSEIFDDQFSVERPDGSNFTLKIRSTKLEDSAMYFCASRTGQGREKLFFGSGTQLSVL.

The V call is TRBV6-6, the J call TRBJ1-3, with TRBD1 as a possible D gene (5 bases). The germline gives CDR1 MNHNY, CDR2 SVGAGI (reference sequence). Trimming removed 3 bases from V and 7 bases from J, with 13 bases in between. The CDR3 has 14 amino acids. CDR3 sequence (DNA): TGTGCCAGCAGTTATGAGATGGAGGGGAACACCATATATTTT. Residues: CASSYEMEGNTIYF.

The chain is built from TRBV12-5 and TRBJ1-2; tentative D call: TRBD1 (5 bases). The ends were cut back, 6 bases at V and 4 bases at J, with 12 bases in the middle. Germline values: CDR1 LGHNT, CDR2 FRNRAP. The CDR3 contains 13 residues. The CDR3 coding sequence is TGTGCTAGTGGAAACCAGACAGTCTATGGCTACACCTTC. Amino acid sequence: CASGNQTVYGYTF.